This TCR beta chain appears in the sequencing data of a study of CD8+ T cells in alopecia areata. Study-wide results and limits: Scalp and blood samples kept many expanded lesional clones throughout tofacitinib.

Indicated treatment: oral pan-JAK inhibitor, 5-10 mg twice daily. Trimming removed 5 bases at V and 3 bases at J, with 10 bases between. Germline CDR1 reads MNHEY; CDR2 reads SMNVEV (reference sequence). This CDR3 has 13 amino acids. cDNA reverse transcribed from extracted RNA served as the sequencing template. Data came from immunoSEQ multiplex PCR; TCRdb stores just in-frame clones and leaves some out. The sample includes 64,000 or so clones, roughly 50% of them seen just once. Turning to this clone: Its antigen remains unidentified.

The TCR originated in a human donor with alopecia areata. The chain carries TRBV27 and TRBJ1-1; D gene ambiguous. Source: CD8+ T cells sorted from blood, taken between weeks 36 and 40, from a patient treated with tofacitinib. The CDR3 protein is CASSDSEYTEAFF. CDR3 nucleotide sequence: TGTGCCAGCAGTGACTCGGAGTACACTGAAGCTTTCTTT.